What follows is one T cell receptor (beta chain) and its context. What this receptor recognizes is not known. No base qualities exist here, and no much larger clone lies one base off it. These data come from a study of T cells in Graves' hyperthyroidism and ophthalmopathy (dated by TCRdb to about 2019). General notes on the study: Peripheral blood was collected at initial diagnosis, before any treatment. TCR V-J signatures able to tell the groups apart were searched for in a discovery cohort of 90 to 100 patients, of whom over 40 had Graves' ophthalmopathy and more than 55 had stable Graves' hyperthyroidism. Prospective prediction of ophthalmopathy was tested in an independent validation cohort consisting of about 19 hyperthyroidism patients and 17 patients who later progressed to ophthalmopathy. For training and testing, the 100 or so patients in the discovery cohort were randomly divided in a 7:3 ratio. In addition, the study compared T-cell repertoires in thyroid tissue and in blood from six Graves' hyperthyroidism patients. Following sampling, methimazole starting at 30 mg daily was given to hyperthyroidism patients, and high-dose intravenous methylprednisolone was given to ophthalmopathy patients. TCR Vbeta CDR3 sequencing of approximately 140 peripheral blood samples (43 ophthalmopathy, under 80 hyperthyroidism and roughly 17 progressor patients) is reported in the paper.

From the germline V gene, CDR1 is MNHEY and CDR2 is SVGAGI. Inclusive of the bounding cysteine and phenylalanine, the CDR3 is 17 residues long. CDR3 DNA only is kept here, 51 bases in frame from base 1. Trimming takes 6 bases from V and 0 bases from J, and the germline ends sit 21 bases apart. Stable Graves' hyperthyroidism was defined as the absence of progression to ophthalmopathy over 18 months of follow-up. Hyperthyroidism patients were newly diagnosed, with disease duration under 2 months, and aged 18 to 65 years. The study excluded patients with uncontrolled infections, other autoimmune diseases, pregnancy or lactation. Diagnoses were based on clinical symptoms, serum thyroxine and TRAb, thyroid ultrasound and orbital computed tomography. PBMCs were separated from roughly 9.6 ml of fresh peripheral blood using Ficoll-Paque density gradient centrifugation. Trizol reagent was used to extract total RNA, and RNA quality was then checked on an Agilent 2100 Bioanalyzer.

TCR beta CDR3 regions were amplified from RNA transcripts. The first round of RT-PCR for the TCR CDR3 was performed with the HTBI primer set and the Qiagen OneStep RT-PCR kit. A second multiplex PCR round built the libraries, followed by size selection and purification. Paired-end sequencing of the libraries was performed with 100 bp reads on an Illumina HiSeq2000. As for the authors' bioinformatics: Raw data were processed with SOAPnuke, discarding reads with adapters, uncalled bases, mean Phred below 15, or no exact constant-primer or identifier match. High-quality paired reads were merged with COPE v1.2.5, and unique nucleotide sequences were defined as clonotypes. MiTCR v1.1 was used to align the clonotypes against IMGT TRBV, TRBD and TRBJ reference segments. The analysis included only V-J combinations with a frequency above 0.0001, which together covered 99.2% of the repertoires. The TCS score was defined as the ratio of F50 (clonal expansion) to E x V (chaos), calculated using BLOSUM62-based TCRdist between CDR3 peptides within each V-J. Welch's t-statistics and random forest reduced several hundred V-J features to about 13, which were used in a naive Bayes classifier (R e1071). Thyroid-blood repertoire similarity was quantified with the Morisita-Horn index. TCRdb reanalyzed the raw reads on its own, using fastp at Q25 for trimming and MiXCR for clone calling, and kept in-frame beta chains. Merged by CDR3 protein, the rows form single entries marked with the most common genes and DNA. These V and J calls originate from TCRdb's pipeline instead of the authors' own analysis. This sample comprises roughly 700,000 distinct CDR3 sequences, 30% to 40% of them detected only once. Around 30% of the sample is taken by the ten largest.

The research as a whole found: Most expanded thyroid clonotypes (frequency above 0.001) were also detected in blood, a finding suggesting that blood repertoires may reflect thyroid immune responses. No statistical method was used to set the sample size in advance, and investigators knew the group allocation. In validation, progression to ophthalmopathy was predicted by the model with approximately 67% sensitivity and 72% to 85% specificity, a median of 6.5 months before onset. Ophthalmopathy was separated from stable hyperthyroidism by a 13 V-J signature model, with approximately 89% sensitivity and about 81% specificity obtained in cross-validation and 80%/75% obtained in testing.

The material sequenced was blood. The origin of this receptor is a woman aged 40 to 50 with Graves' hyperthyroidism. In this chain, TRBV6-5 is recombined with TRBJ2-7, with the D gene call left open. CDR3 loop: CASSLEFTVPSSYEQYF. The DNA sequence is given as TGTGCCAGCAGCTTAGAATTTACAGTTCCGAGCTCCTACGAGCAGTACTTC.